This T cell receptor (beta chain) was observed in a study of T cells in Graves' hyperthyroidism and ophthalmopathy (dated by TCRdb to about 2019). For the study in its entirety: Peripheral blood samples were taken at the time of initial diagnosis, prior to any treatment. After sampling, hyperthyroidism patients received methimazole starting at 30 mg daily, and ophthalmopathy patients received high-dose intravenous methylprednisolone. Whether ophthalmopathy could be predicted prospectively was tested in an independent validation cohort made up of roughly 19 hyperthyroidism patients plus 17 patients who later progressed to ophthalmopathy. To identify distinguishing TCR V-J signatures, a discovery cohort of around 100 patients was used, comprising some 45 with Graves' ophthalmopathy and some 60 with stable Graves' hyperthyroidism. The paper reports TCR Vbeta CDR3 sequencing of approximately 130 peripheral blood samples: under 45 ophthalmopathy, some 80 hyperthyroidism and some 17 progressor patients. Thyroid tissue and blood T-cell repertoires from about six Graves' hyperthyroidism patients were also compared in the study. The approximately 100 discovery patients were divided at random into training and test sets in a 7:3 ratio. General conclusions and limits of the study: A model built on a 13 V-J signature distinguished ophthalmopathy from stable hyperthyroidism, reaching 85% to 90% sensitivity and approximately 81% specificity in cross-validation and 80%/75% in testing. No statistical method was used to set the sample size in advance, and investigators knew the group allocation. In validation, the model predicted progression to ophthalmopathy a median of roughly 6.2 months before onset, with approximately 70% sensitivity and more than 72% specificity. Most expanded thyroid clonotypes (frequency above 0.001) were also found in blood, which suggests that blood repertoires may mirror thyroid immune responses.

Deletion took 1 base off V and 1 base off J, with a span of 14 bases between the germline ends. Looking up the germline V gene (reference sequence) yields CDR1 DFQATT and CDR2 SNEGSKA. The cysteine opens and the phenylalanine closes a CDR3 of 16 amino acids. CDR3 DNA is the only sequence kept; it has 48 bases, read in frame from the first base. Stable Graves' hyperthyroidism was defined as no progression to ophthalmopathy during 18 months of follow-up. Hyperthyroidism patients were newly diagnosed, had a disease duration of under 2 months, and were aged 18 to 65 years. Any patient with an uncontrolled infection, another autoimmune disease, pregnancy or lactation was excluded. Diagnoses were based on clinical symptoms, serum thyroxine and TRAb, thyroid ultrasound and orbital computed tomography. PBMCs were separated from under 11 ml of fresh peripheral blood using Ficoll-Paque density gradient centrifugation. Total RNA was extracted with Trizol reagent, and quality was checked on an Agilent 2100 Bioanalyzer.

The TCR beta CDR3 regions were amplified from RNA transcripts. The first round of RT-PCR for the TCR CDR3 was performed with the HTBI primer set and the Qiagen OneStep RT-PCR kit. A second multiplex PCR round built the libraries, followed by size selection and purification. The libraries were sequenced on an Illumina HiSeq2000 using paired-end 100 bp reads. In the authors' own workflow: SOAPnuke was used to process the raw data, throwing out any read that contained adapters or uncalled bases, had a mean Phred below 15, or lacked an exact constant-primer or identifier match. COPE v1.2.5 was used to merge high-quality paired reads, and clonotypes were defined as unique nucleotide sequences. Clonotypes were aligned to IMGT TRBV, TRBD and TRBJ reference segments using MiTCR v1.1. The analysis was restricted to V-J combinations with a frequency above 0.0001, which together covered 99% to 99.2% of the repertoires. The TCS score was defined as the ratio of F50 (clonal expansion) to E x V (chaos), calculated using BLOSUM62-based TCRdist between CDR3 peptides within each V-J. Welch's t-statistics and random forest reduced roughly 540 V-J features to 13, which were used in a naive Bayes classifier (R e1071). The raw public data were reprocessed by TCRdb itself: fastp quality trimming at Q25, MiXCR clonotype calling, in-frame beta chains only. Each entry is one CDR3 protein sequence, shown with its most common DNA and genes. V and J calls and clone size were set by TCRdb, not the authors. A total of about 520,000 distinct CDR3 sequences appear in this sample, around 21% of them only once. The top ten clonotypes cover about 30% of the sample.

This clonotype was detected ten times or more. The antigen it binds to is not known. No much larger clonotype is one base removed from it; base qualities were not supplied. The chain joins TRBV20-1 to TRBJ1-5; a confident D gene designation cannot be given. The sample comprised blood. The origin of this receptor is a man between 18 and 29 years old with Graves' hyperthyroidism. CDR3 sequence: CSARALQESSNQPQHF. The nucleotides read TGCAGTGCTAGAGCCCTCCAAGAATCGAGCAATCAGCCCCAGCATTTT.